A single sample gave rise to the 11 T cell receptor beta chains below, sequenced in a study of OX40 agonist ivuxolimab in advanced cancers. The method was immunoSEQ multiplex PCR; TCRdb's version includes in-frame clones alone and lacks a portion of them. Of tens of thousands of clones detected, roughly 86% appear once; the ten largest clones hold 2% to 3%. This specimen was CD4+ or CD8+ T cells sorted from blood, taken in a trial of the OX40 agonist ivuxolimab. The receptors here all came from an adult with an advanced solid tumor such as melanoma, head and neck, liver or kidney cancer.

The chain is built from TRBV9 and TRBJ1-6; perhaps TRBD1 as D (5 bases). CDR1 and CDR2 (germline): SGDLS, YYNGEE. This CDR3 is built from 16 residues. V dropped 0 bases and J dropped 7 bases, with 14 bases sitting between them. The CDR3 DNA reads TGTGCCAGCAGCGTAGGATGGGGGAGTGGGAATTCACCCCTCCACTTT. Protein sequence: CASSVGWGSGNSPLHF. The whole variable domain, remainder taken from reference TRBV9 and TRBJ1-6, is DSGVTQTPKHLITATGQRVTLRCSPRSGDLSVYWYQQSLDQGLQFLIQYYNGEERAKGNILERFSAQQFPDLHSELNLSSLELGDSALYFCASSVGWGSGNSPLHFGNGTRLTVT.

In this sample, this clone turned up once. The V and J genes are TRBV30 and TRBJ1-2; D call uncertain. The V and J ends lost 3 bases and 2 bases respectively, with 7 bases between them. The CDR3 length is 12 residues. CDR1 and CDR2 (germline): GTSNPN, SVGIG (reference sequence). CDR3 DNA sequence: TGTGCCTGGAGCCTCGGGAACTATGGCTACACCTTC. This codes for CAWSLGNYGYTF.

This clone was found once. The V gene is TRBV5-5, the J gene TRBJ1-2, with D maybe TRBD1 (5 bases). Germline CDR1 and CDR2: SGHKS and YYEKEE (reference sequence). The length of the CDR3 is 13 residues. V gave up 0 bases and J gave up 8 bases, with 11 bases separating them. CDR3 DNA sequence: TGTGCCAGCAGCTTGGAAGGGGCGCGCGGCTACACCTTC. It yields the protein CASSLEGARGYTF.

The rearrangement joins TRBV7-9 to TRBJ1-4; unclear D gene. Germline CDR1 is SEHNR and CDR2 is FQNEAQ (reference sequence). CDR3 length: 13 amino acids. Deletions cut 7 bases from V and 7 bases from J, with 13 bases between. DNA for the CDR3: TGTGCCAGCACCGATGGATCCTTTGAAAAACTGTTTTTT. This translates into CASTDGSFEKLFF.

This clone was detected only once. The V gene is TRBV5-1, the J gene TRBJ2-7; 10 positions match TRBD2. The CDR3 has 16 residues. The junction had 6 bases not matched to a gene; V was cut back by 0 bases and J by 3 bases. Germline CDR1 and CDR2: SGHRS and YFSETQ. CDR3 in amino acids: CASSLAAGGSGYEQYF. The CDR3, as DNA: TGCGCCAGCAGCTTGGCAGCGGGGGGGTCGGGCTACGAGCAGTACTTC.

The chain couples TRBV28 to TRBJ1-5, with 10 bases identical to TRBD1. Germline V gene lookup returns CDR1 MDHEN and CDR2 SYDVKM. The CDR3 is 17 amino acids. Trimming at V came to 8 bases and at J to 3 bases, leaving 13 bases not matched to a gene. CDR3 sequence: CASLGQGEWVDNQPQHF. The CDR3 coding sequence is TGTGCCAGCTTAGGACAGGGGGAGTGGGTGGACAATCAGCCCCAGCATTTT.

The chain uses TRBV28 and TRBJ1-2; D unclear. This CDR3 has 13 residues. CDR1 MDHEN and CDR2 SYDVKM come from the germline V gene. Trimming left V 3 bases short and J 2 bases short, with 7 bases between. The CDR3 bases are TGTGCCAGCAGTTTTCGAGGGAACTATGGCTACACCTTC. Protein: CASSFRGNYGYTF.

As to this clone: A junction boundary mismatches the germline segment, possibly from a read error. The V gene is TRBV7-3, the J gene TRBJ1-1, with 7 bases identical to TRBD1. The CDR3 has 14 residues. The germline V gene encodes CDR1 SGHTA and CDR2 FQGTGA. CDR3 coding DNA: TGTGCCAGCAGCTCCGGCAGGGGGAACGCTGAAGCTTTCTTT. This gives the protein CASSSGRGNAEAFF.

The genes are TRBV6-5 and TRBJ1-6, with 8 bases that match TRBD1. This CDR3 spans 14 amino acids. V was clipped by 5 bases and J by 9 bases; unmatched bases: 6. Germline CDR1 reads MNHEY; CDR2 reads SVGAGI. The CDR3 sequence is CASSPTGVLSPLHF. CDR3 in DNA: TGTGCCAGCAGTCCGACAGGGGTTCTTTCACCCCTCCACTTT.

V usage is TRBV10-3 and J usage is TRBJ2-7; 8 bases line up with TRBD1. Trimming took 4 bases from V and 3 from J; bases not matched to a gene: 2. This CDR3 comprises 13 residues. Germline V CDR1 and CDR2: ENHRY, SYGVKD. The CDR3 loop reads CAISVGQGYEQYV. CDR3 nucleotides: TGTGCCATCAGTGTTGGACAGGGCTACGAGCAGTACGTC.

V usage is TRBV19 and J usage is TRBJ1-2; D is unclear. CDR1 and CDR2 (germline): LNHDA, SQIVND (reference sequence). The length of the CDR3 is 12 residues. Trimming pared 5 bases from V and 9 bases from J, leaving 13 bases between. The CDR3 sequence: CASSLSELSYTF. As DNA, the CDR3 is TGTGCCAGTAGTTTGTCAGAGCTAAGCTACACCTTC.